The present T cell receptor beta chain was sequenced within a study of blood T cell repertoires in COVID-19. Study as a whole: T cells, B-cell-depleted T cells, or PBMCs provided the cDNA or gDNA that served as material.

Some clones are missing from TCRdb's copy, which holds only in-frame ones; the method was immunoSEQ multiplex PCR. The sample lists 450,000 or so clones, approximately 90% occurring once. Seattle-derived patients entered the study during active infection and were followed longitudinally. The germline gives CDR1 SGHTS, CDR2 YDEGEE. The trim removed 2 bases at V and 7 bases at J, leaving 8 bases unmatched. This CDR3 is built from 16 residues. The clonotype was recovered from a young man with COVID-19, enrolled during active disease. Sequencing input: peripheral blood. V gene TRBV5-8 combines with J gene TRBJ2-5; 13 positions match TRBD2. As DNA, the CDR3 is TGTGCCAGCAGCTTAGGACTAGCGGGAGCCGCCGGGACCCAGTACTTC. Translation: CASSLGLAGAAGTQYF.